The sequence of this TCR beta chain was determined in a study of CD8 T cells in ankylosing spondylitis. In this sample, this clonotype turned up a few times. The antigen remains undetermined. The germline V gene has CDR1 DFQATT and CDR2 SNEGSKA (reference sequence). V shed 5 bases and J shed 2 bases, with 13 bases lying between them. CDR3 length: 14 residues. Study findings and constraints: About 8 highly homologous variants made up a TCR beta motif that seemed to typify ankylosing spondylitis blood.

With molecular barcodes, quantitative 5'-RACE was used to make the TCR beta libraries. MiXCR was run by TCRdb on the 5' RACE reads, yielding one entry per CDR3 protein. Among about 500,000 distinct CDR3 sequences listed, more than 9.5% were seen once. The TCR sequence derives from a male donor with ankylosing spondylitis. The genes are TRBV20-1 and TRBJ1-3; D is perhaps TRBD1 (6 bases). The source material was blood, either unsorted or a sorted T cell fraction (not recorded which). Here the CDR3 DNA reads TGCAGTGCTTGGTCGGGGGCCGCTGGAAACACCATATATTTT. Its translation: CSAWSGAAGNTIYF.